This passage covers 5 T cell receptor beta chains from one sample sequenced in a study of blood T cell repertoires in COVID-19. The protocol was immunoSEQ multiplex PCR, while the TCRdb copy is restricted to in-frame clones and leaves out a portion. The sample gives hundreds of thousands of clones, around 87% of which show up once; about 6% is in the top ten. The sequenced sample was peripheral blood. The receptors were sampled from a woman between 45 and 60 years old with COVID-19, enrolled during active disease.

The chain joins TRBV19 to TRBJ2-3; 8 nucleotides line up with TRBD2. Germline V gene lookup returns CDR1 LNHDA and CDR2 SQIVND (reference sequence). The CDR3 covers 19 residues. The junction had 15 bases not matched to a gene; V was cut back by 3 bases and J by 1 base. The CDR3 protein is CASSIFIPSGRNRTDTQYF. The CDR3 DNA sequence: TGTGCCAGTAGTATTTTCATACCGAGCGGGAGAAATCGCACAGATACGCAGTATTTT.

The chain recombines TRBV7-2 with TRBJ2-4, with a possible D match to TRBD1 (6 bases). This CDR3 has 16 residues. Trimming removed 3 bases at V and 2 bases at J, with 14 bases between. Per germline, CDR1 SGHTA and CDR2 FQGNSA. CDR3 DNA: TGTGCCAGCAGCTTCCCTATAGGGGGTCCCAAAAACATTCAGTACTTC. This codes for CASSFPIGGPKNIQYF.

This clone was recorded once. The rearrangement links TRBV10-3 to TRBJ1-1; 7 bases are shared with TRBD1. Per germline, CDR1 ENHRY and CDR2 SYGVKD. The CDR3 contains 11 residues. V dropped 11 bases and J dropped 1; count of bases not matched to a gene: 1. The CDR3 sequence: CASGGNTEAFF. The CDR3, as DNA: TGTGCCTCAGGGGGGAACACTGAAGCTTTCTTT.

The CDR3 coding sequence is TGTGCCAGCAGCTCTCAGGGGCGGCCCTCTAACTATGGCTACACCTTC. Amino acid sequence: CASSSQGRPSNYGYTF. The chain links TRBV7-8 to TRBJ1-2, with D tentatively TRBD1 (6 bases). The CDR3 spans 16 residues. Trimming cost V 4 bases and J 0 bases, with 15 bases left between them. The germline gives CDR1 SGHVS, CDR2 FQNEAQ.

The gene calls are TRBV2 and TRBJ1-2; no firm D call. V shed 9 bases and J shed 0 bases, with 11 bases lying between them. Germline CDR1 SNHLY, CDR2 FYNNEI. The CDR3 contains 13 residues. CDR3 nucleotide sequence: TGTGCCAGTCAGCGGGAAGCTAACTATGGCTACACCTTC. Translated, it gives CASQREANYGYTF.